This T cell receptor beta chain was captured by sequencing in a study of PD-1 blockade in classical Hodgkin lymphoma. Sequencing used immunoSEQ multiplex PCR; TCRdb keeps in-frame clones, though not all of them. The sample contains 100,000 to 120,000 clones, about 92% of which appear only once. The CDR3 totals 11 residues. The V gene lost 1 base and the J gene lost 5 bases, with 3 bases spanning the gap. Germline V lookup: CDR1 GTSNPN, CDR2 SVGIG (reference sequence). Time point in this sample: cycle 4 day 1 (C4D1), after 6 weeks of nivolumab. Each of the patients experienced relapse following autologous stem cell transplantation, and their brentuximab vedotin exposure differed.

The sequences come from peripheral blood mononuclear cells (PBMCs), collected before the fourth cycle of nivolumab. The TCR originated in a human donor with classical Hodgkin lymphoma. The rearrangement uses TRBV30 and TRBJ2-4, with unresolved D. The CDR3 DNA reads TGTGCCTGGAGTGGAGAAAACATTCAGTACTTC. Protein product: CAWSGENIQYF.